The clone carrying this T cell receptor beta chain was counted a few times. This library used roughly 0.4 ug RNA and molecular barcoded adaptors spanning alpha/delta and beta/gamma chains. TCRdb redid the calling of the reads with MiXCR, one entry per CDR3 protein. The sample yields tens of thousands of distinct CDR3 sequences, about 15% seen once. This sample is part of a study of read filtering for tumor transcriptome and immune sequencing. V dropped 4 bases and J dropped 1; count of bases not matched to a gene: 7. Germline CDR1 is SNHLY and CDR2 is FYNNEI. The CDR3 length is 17 residues. The TCR originated in a donor at least 40 years old with multiple myeloma. The chain employs TRBV2 and TRBJ2-3, with 11 positions matching TRBD2. The sample comprised a population of CD138-negative cells sorted from bone marrow. The CDR3 loop is CASSGLTSGMRTDTQYF. CDR3 sequence (DNA): TGTGCCAGCAGTGGACTGACTAGCGGGATGCGCACAGATACGCAGTATTTT.